This entry lists 20 T cell receptor beta chains sequenced from one sample in a study of graft-versus-host responses after intestinal transplantation. These receptors' targets are unknown. Sequenced by immunoSEQ multiplex PCR; TCRdb stores in-frame clones only, minus some. The sample includes 89,000 or so clones, approximately 82% seen only once; the top ten take roughly 0.8%. The sample here was unstimulated CD4+ T cells sorted from spleen or lymph node cells, taken before intestinal transplant. All receptors come from a human donor who received an intestinal transplant.

By its share, this clone is medium-sized. The chain links TRBV4-1 to TRBJ2-2; 9 nucleotides agree with TRBD2. With V trimmed by 3 bases and J by 7 bases, 9 bases remained unmatched. Germline CDR1 is MGHRA and CDR2 is YSYEKL. The CDR3 is 16 amino acids. Here the CDR3 DNA reads TGCGCCAGCAGCCAGAAGGCGGGGGGGCAGGTCGGGGAGCTGTTTTTT. Amino acids: CASSQKAGGQVGELFF.

The chain recombines TRBV15 with TRBJ2-7, with a possible D match to TRBD2 (5 bases). Trimming removed 0 bases at V and 7 bases at J, with 7 bases between. The CDR3 spans 12 residues. Looked up from germline, CDR1 is LNHNV and CDR2 is YYDKDF (reference sequence). CDR3 residues: CATSRDSGEQYF. For the CDR3, the DNA is TGTGCCACCAGCAGAGATTCGGGAGAGCAGTACTTC.

The genes are TRBV27 and TRBJ2-7; possibly TRBD2 for D (6 bases). This CDR3 is built from 14 residues. V was cut by 6 bases and J by 5 bases, with 17 bases left in between. Per the germline V gene, CDR1 is MNHEY and CDR2 is SMNVEV (reference sequence). The CDR3 DNA reads TGTGCCAGCAGAAGGGCGGGATTAGGCCACGAGCAGTACTTC. It yields the protein CASRRAGLGHEQYF.

Here the CDR3 DNA reads TGCAGTGCTAGGGTAAGGGGCCTGACTTTCTTT. Translating it yields CSARVRGLTFF. The chain is built from TRBV20-1 and TRBJ1-1; D is possibly TRBD1 (5 bases). This CDR3 has 11 residues. V dropped 3 bases and J dropped 12 bases, with 14 bases sitting between them. In germline, CDR1 is DFQATT, CDR2 SNEGSKA (reference sequence).

This clone showed up just once. The chain employs TRBV28 and TRBJ1-4; D gene unclear. Germline values: CDR1 MDHEN, CDR2 SYDVKM. The germline V and J ends were trimmed by 2 bases and 4 bases, with 2 bases remaining between them. The CDR3 length is 12 residues. This CDR3 is CASSLLNEKLFF. In nucleotides, the CDR3 is TGTGCCAGCAGTTTACTTAATGAAAAACTGTTTTTT.

The CDR3 nucleotides read TGTGCCAGCAGTACTCTAGCGGGAGATTACAAGAGCAATGAGCAGTTCTTC. Residues: CASSTLAGDYKSNEQFF. This chain links TRBV27 with TRBJ2-1; 10 bases agree with TRBD2. Germline CDR1 reads MNHEY; CDR2 reads SMNVEV (reference sequence). The length of the CDR3 is 17 residues. V was clipped by 5 bases and J by 6 bases; unmatched bases: 13.

The J gene is TRBJ2-3, the V gene TRBV6-4; 7 bases match TRBD2. Looked up from germline, CDR1 is MRHNA and CDR2 is SNTAGT. This CDR3 contains 19 residues. The trim removed 5 bases at V and 0 bases at J, leaving 17 bases unmatched. The CDR3 reads CASSPRGAGLSLSTDTQYF. The CDR3 nucleotides are TGTGCCAGCAGTCCCCGGGGAGCGGGACTCTCGCTTAGCACAGATACGCAGTATTTT.

The chain joins TRBV18 to TRBJ2-7; TRBD1 matches 7 bases. Germline CDR1 KGHSH, CDR2 LQKENI. With V trimmed by 0 bases and J by 3 bases, 5 bases remained unmatched. The CDR3 has 15 residues. CDR3 residues: CASSPPGQDRYEQYF. The CDR3 bases are TGTGCCAGCTCACCACCTGGACAGGATCGCTACGAGCAGTACTTC.

This rearrangement joins TRBV2 to TRBJ1-2, with TRBD1 matching 7 bases. V shed 7 bases and J 0 bases; nucleotides not matched to a gene: 5. The CDR3 sequence is 14 residues long. The germline V gene has CDR1 SNHLY and CDR2 FYNNEI. The CDR3 DNA reads as TGTGCCAGCACCCGACAGGGCCCTAACTATGGCTACACCTTC. Translated, it gives CASTRQGPNYGYTF.

J is TRBJ2-7 and V is TRBV7-2; perhaps TRBD1 as D (6 bases). The CDR3 has 15 amino acids. In germline, CDR1 is SGHTA, CDR2 FQGNSA. Trimming removed 6 bases from V and 3 bases from J, with 18 bases in between. This CDR3 is CASSFPKAGDYEQYF. Here the CDR3 DNA reads TGTGCCAGCAGTTTTCCTAAGGCAGGGGACTACGAGCAGTACTTC.

This clone was seen a handful of times. The gene calls are TRBV6-5 and TRBJ2-7; TRBD2 aligns across 10 bases. Germline assignment: CDR1 MNHEY and CDR2 SVGAGI. This CDR3 spans 15 amino acids. V lost 0 bases to trimming and J lost 7 bases; unmatched junction nucleotides: 6. This CDR3 is CASSYSLAGVWEQYF. CDR3 nucleotide sequence: TGTGCCAGCAGTTACTCTCTAGCGGGGGTGTGGGAGCAGTACTTC.

This clone was counted between two and nine times. This rearrangement joins TRBV29-1 to TRBJ1-1; unclear D gene. Per the germline V gene, CDR1 is SQVTM and CDR2 is ANQGSEA. The CDR3 contains 15 residues. V lost 6 bases to trimming and J lost 3 bases, with 20 bases between them. The CDR3 spells CSVRTGAGWDTEAFF. The CDR3 nucleotides are TGCAGCGTCCGAACCGGCGCCGGGTGGGACACTGAAGCTTTCTTT.

CDR3 region: CASSFGERGYGYTF. The DNA for the CDR3 is TGTGCCAGCAGCTTCGGGGAGCGGGGCTATGGCTACACCTTC. The chain combines TRBV5-4 with TRBJ1-2, with D unclear. Deletions cut 2 bases from V and 4 bases from J, with 12 bases between. Germline CDR1 and CDR2: SGHNT and YYREEE (reference sequence). The CDR3 has 14 residues. The whole variable domain, remainder taken from reference TRBV5-4 and TRBJ1-2, is ETGVTQSPTHLIKTRGQQVTLRCSSQSGHNTVSWYQQALGQGPQFIFQYYREEENGRGNFPPRFSGLQFPNYSSELNVNALELDDSALYLCASSFGERGYGYTFGSGTRLTVV.

This sequence joins TRBV5-1 and TRBJ1-2; perhaps TRBD1 as D (5 bases). CDR1 is SGHRS, CDR2 YFSETQ, per germline. Trimming took off 3 bases at V and 4 bases at J, with 10 bases between the two ends. The CDR3 spans 13 residues. CDR3 nucleotide sequence: TGCGCCAGCAGCTATGACAGCTCCTATGGCTACACCTTC. It is translated as CASSYDSSYGYTF.

The V call is TRBV5-4, the J call TRBJ2-5, with 7 bases that match TRBD2. The CDR3 contains 14 residues. Germline V gives CDR1 SGHNT, CDR2 YYREEE (reference sequence). V lost 2 bases, J lost 1 base, and 2 bases stayed unmatched. CDR3 residues: CASSFGGSQETQYF. The CDR3 DNA follows: TGTGCCAGCAGCTTCGGGGGGTCCCAAGAGACCCAGTACTTC.

The chain uses TRBV9 and TRBJ2-7; 8 nucleotides line up with TRBD1. J was trimmed by 0 bases and V by 0 bases; bases with no gene match: 5. Germline values: CDR1 SGDLS, CDR2 YYNGEE. The CDR3 is made up of 16 amino acids. CDR3 sequence (DNA): TGTGCCAGCAGCGTAGATTCAGGGGGCTCCTCCTACGAGCAGTACTTC. This codes for CASSVDSGGSSYEQYF.

The chain couples TRBV27 to TRBJ2-1; D unclear. V shed 4 bases and J shed 2 bases, with 6 bases lying between them. The germline gives CDR1 MNHEY, CDR2 SMNVEV (reference sequence). The CDR3 has 13 amino acids. The CDR3: CASSSHAYNEQFF. The CDR3 nucleotides are TGTGCCAGCAGTTCCCATGCCTACAATGAGCAGTTCTTC.

The genes are TRBV7-3 and TRBJ2-5, with D tentatively TRBD2 (6 bases). Trimming removed 2 bases at V and 5 bases at J, with 12 bases between. The germline V gene has CDR1 SGHTA and CDR2 FQGTGA. The CDR3 runs to 14 residues. CDR3 coding DNA: TGTGCCAGCAGCTTAGTCGCGGGGAGTGAGACCCAGTACTTC. The encoded protein is CASSLVAGSETQYF.

J is TRBJ1-1 and V is TRBV5-1; D is unresolved. The ends were cut back, 0 bases at V and 4 bases at J, with 10 bases in the middle. The CDR3 is 14 amino acids. Per the germline V gene, CDR1 is SGHRS and CDR2 is YFSETQ. CDR3 nucleotide sequence: TGCGCCAGCAGCTTGGTACAAGGGAGCACTGAAGCTTTCTTT. Its translation is CASSLVQGSTEAFF.

The chain recombines TRBV5-1 with TRBJ1-2; 9 positions agree with TRBD1. Germline V gene data show CDR1 as SGHRS and CDR2 as YFSETQ. CDR3 length: 13 amino acids. With 5 bases clipped from V and 8 bases from J, the junction kept 7 bases outside the gene matches. The CDR3 nucleotides read TGCGCCAGCAGTTCGGGACAGGGAGGCGGCTACACCTTC. Its protein product is CASSSGQGGGYTF.